This TCR beta chain was obtained from a study of blood T cells in healthy people across ages. The second PCR ran roughly 6 to 11 cycles with a sample-barcoded 5' primer and J-beta primers. Each CDR3 protein gets one entry after TCRdb re-called the 5' RACE reads with MiXCR. The sample includes about 1.5 million distinct CDR3 sequences, approximately 43% of them seen just once. Germline-derived CDR1 and CDR2 are SEHNR and FQNEAQ (reference sequence). Trimming cost V 5 bases and J 14 bases, with 19 bases left between them. CDR3 length equals 14 residues. V and J are TRBV7-9 and TRBJ1-6, with D tentatively TRBD1 (6 bases). The sequencing sample was made of blood. This TCR was recovered from a woman aged 18-29 years in good health. The CDR3 here is CASSRDTQFNTLHF. The DNA for the CDR3 is TGTGCCAGCAGCCGGGACACCCAATTCAACACCCTCCACTTT.